One TCR beta chain is described in this entry. The table came from immunoSEQ multiplex PCR; TCRdb's copy has only in-frame clones and leaves some out. The sample carries 35,000 to 55,000 clones, 83% recorded once. The data belong to a study of T cell responses to AZD1222 COVID-19 vaccine. V lost 3 bases, J lost 7 bases, and 18 bases stayed unmatched. Germline loops: CDR1 MDHEN, CDR2 SYDVKM. This CDR3 is built from 17 residues. The starting material was peripheral blood, obtained on day 0 of AZD1222 vaccination. The receptor was derived from an adult in good health. The chain couples TRBV28 to TRBJ2-7, with 7 bases lining up with TRBD2. CDR3: CASSLPRGGRMSGEQYF. The CDR3 DNA sequence: TGTGCCAGCAGTTTGCCTAGGGGCGGGAGAATGTCTGGAGAGCAGTACTTC.